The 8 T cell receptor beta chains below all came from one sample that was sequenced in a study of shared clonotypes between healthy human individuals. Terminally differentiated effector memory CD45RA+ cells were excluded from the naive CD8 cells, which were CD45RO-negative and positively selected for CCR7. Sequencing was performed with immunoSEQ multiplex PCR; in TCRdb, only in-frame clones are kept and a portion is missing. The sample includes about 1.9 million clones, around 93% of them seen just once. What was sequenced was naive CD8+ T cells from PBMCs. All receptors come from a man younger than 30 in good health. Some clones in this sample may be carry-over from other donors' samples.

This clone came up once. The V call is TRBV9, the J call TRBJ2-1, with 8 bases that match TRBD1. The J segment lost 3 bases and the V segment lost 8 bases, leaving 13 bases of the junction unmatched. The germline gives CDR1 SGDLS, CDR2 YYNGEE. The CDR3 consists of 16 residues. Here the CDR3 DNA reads TGTGCCAGTTCGACCGAGGGACAGGTGTTCTACAATGAGCAGTTCTTC. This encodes CASSTEGQVFYNEQFF. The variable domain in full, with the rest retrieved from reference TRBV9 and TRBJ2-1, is DSGVTQTPKHLITATGQRVTLRCSPRSGDLSVYWYQQSLDQGLQFLIQYYNGEERAKGNILERFSAQQFPDLHSELNLSSLELGDSALYFCASSTEGQVFYNEQFFGPGTRLTVL.

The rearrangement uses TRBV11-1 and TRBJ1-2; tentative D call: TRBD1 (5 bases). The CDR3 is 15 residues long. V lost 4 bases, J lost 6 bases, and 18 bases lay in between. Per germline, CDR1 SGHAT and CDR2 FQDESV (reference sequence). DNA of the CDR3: TGTGCCAGCAGCTCGGGGACGGCACCTATACATGGCTACACCTTC. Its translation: CASSSGTAPIHGYTF.

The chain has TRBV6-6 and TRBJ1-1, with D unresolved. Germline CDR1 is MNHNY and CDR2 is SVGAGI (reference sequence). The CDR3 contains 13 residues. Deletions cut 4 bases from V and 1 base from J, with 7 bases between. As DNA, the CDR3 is TGTGCCAGCAGTTCAGACCCGAACACTGAAGCTTTCTTT. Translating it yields CASSSDPNTEAFF.

The CDR3 coding sequence is TGTGCCAGCAGTTATAGCGGGAGAAGTACCGGGGAGCTGTTTTTT. Its translation: CASSYSGRSTGELFF. The rearrangement joins TRBV6-5 to TRBJ2-2, with 9 bases aligning to TRBD2. Per germline, CDR1 MNHEY and CDR2 SVGAGI. The CDR3 has 15 amino acids. V shed 3 bases, J shed 5 bases, and the junction held 4 bases outside the gene matches.

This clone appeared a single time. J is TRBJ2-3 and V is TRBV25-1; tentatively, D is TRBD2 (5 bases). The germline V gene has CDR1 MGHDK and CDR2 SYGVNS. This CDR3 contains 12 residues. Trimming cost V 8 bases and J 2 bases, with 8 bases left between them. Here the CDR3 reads CASRGLTDTQYF. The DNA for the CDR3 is TGTGCCAGCCGTGGACTCACAGATACGCAGTATTTT.

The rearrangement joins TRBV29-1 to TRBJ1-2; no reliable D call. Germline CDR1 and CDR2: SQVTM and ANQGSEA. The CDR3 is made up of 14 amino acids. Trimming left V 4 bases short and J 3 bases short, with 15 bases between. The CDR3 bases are TGCAGCGTTGGCCCCAGTGATGGGCACTATGGCTACACCTTC. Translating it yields CSVGPSDGHYGYTF.

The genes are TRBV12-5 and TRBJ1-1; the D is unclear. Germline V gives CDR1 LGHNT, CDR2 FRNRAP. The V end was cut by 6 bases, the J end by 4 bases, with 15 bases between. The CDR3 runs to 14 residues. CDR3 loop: CASGVARGGTEAFF. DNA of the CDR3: TGTGCTAGTGGGGTGGCGCGGGGAGGCACTGAAGCTTTCTTT.

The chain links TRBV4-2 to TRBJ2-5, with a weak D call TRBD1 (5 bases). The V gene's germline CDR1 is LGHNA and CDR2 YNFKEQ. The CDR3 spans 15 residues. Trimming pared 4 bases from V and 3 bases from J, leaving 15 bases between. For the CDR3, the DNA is TGTGCCAGCAGCCTTTTGGAGACAGAAGAAGAGACCCAGTACTTC. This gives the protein CASSLLETEEETQYF.